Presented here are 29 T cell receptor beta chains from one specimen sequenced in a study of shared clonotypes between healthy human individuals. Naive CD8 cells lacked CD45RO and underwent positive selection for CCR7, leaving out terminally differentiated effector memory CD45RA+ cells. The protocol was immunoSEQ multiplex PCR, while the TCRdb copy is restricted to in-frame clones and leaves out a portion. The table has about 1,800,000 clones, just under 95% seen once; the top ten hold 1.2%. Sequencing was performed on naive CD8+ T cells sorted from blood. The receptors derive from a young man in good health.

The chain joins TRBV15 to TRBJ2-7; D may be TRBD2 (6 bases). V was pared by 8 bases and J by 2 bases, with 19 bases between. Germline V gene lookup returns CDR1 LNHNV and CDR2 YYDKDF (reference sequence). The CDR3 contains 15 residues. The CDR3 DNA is TGTGCCACCGCCGACCCGGGACTGAATACCTACGAGCAGTACTTC. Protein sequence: CATADPGLNTYEQYF.

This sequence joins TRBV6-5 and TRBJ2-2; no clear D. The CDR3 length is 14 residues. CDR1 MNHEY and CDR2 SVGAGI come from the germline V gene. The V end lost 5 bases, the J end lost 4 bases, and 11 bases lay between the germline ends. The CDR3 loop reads CASSPETGTGELFF. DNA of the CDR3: TGTGCCAGCAGTCCCGAGACGGGCACCGGGGAGCTGTTTTTT.

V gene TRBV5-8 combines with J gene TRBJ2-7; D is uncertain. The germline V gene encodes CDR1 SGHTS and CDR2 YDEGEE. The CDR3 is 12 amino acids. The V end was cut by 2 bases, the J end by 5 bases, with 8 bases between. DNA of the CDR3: TGTGCCAGCAGCTTACCCGTCCACGAGCAGTACTTC. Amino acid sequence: CASSLPVHEQYF.

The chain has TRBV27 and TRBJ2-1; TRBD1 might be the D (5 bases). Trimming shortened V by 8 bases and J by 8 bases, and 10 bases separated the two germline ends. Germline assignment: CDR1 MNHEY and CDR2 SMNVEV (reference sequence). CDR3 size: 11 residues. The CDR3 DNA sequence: TGTGCCAGCCAAAGGGGCTATGAGCAGTTCTTC. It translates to CASQRGYEQFF.

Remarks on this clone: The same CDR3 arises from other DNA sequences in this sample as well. CDR3 region: CASSQSGTSSYEQYF. The CDR3 nucleotides are TGCGCCAGCAGCCAATCCGGGACTAGCTCCTACGAGCAGTACTTC. The rearrangement links TRBV4-1 to TRBJ2-7; 8 nucleotides line up with TRBD2. Germline trimming cut 2 bases from V and 0 bases from J; bases unmatched to any gene: 3. The CDR3 sequence is 15 residues long. Germline V gives CDR1 MGHRA, CDR2 YSYEKL.

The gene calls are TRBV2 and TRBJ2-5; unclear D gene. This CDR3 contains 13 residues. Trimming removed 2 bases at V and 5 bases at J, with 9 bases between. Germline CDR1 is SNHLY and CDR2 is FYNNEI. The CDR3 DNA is TGTGCCAGCAGTGAAAACACAGATGAGACCCAGTACTTC. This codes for CASSENTDETQYF.

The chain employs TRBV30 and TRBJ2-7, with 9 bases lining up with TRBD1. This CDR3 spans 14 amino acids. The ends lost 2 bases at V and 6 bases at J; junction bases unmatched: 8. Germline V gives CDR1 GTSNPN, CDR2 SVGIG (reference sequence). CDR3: CAWSHGTGRFEQYF. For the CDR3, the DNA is TGTGCCTGGAGTCATGGGACAGGGAGGTTCGAGCAGTACTTC.

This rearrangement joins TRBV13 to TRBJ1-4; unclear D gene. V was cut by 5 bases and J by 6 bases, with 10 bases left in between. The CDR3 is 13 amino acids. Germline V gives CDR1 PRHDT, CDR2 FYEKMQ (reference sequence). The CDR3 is CASSLTPDEKLFF. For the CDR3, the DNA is TGTGCCAGCAGCCTAACCCCCGATGAAAAACTGTTTTTT.

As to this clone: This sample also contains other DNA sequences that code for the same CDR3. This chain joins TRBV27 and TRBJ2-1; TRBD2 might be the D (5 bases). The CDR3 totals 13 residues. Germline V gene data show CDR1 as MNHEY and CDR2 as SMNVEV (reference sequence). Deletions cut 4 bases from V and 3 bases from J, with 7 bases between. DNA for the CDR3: TGTGCCAGCAGTTCCACTAGCTACAATGAGCAGTTCTTC. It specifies CASSSTSYNEQFF.

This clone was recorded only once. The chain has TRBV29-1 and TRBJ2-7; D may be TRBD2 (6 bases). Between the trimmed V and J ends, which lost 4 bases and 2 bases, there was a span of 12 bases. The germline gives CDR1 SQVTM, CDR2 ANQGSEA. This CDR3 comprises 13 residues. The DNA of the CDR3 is TGCAGCGTTGTTGGGGGGTACCCCTACGAGCAGTACTTC. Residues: CSVVGGYPYEQYF.

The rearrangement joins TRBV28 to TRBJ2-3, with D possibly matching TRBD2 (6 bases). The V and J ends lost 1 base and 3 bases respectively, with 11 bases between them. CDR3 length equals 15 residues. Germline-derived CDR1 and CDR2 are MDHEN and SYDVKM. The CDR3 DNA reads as TGTGCCAGCAGTTTATCCCGGGACTCTACAGATACGCAGTATTTT. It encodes CASSLSRDSTDTQYF.

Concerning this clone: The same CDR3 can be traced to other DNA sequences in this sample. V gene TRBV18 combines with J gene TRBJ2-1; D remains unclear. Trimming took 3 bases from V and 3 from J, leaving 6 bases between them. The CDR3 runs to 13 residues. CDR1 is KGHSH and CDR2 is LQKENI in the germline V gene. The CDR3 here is CASSPTGYNEQFF. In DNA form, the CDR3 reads TGTGCCAGCTCACCTACTGGCTACAATGAGCAGTTCTTC.

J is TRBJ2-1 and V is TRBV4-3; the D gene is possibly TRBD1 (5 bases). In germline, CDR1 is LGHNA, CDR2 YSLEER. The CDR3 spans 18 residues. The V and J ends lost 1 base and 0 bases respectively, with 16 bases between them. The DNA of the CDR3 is TGCGCCAGCAGCCAAGTTTTTGCAGGGCCTCACTCCTACAATGAGCAGTTCTTC. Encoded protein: CASSQVFAGPHSYNEQFF.

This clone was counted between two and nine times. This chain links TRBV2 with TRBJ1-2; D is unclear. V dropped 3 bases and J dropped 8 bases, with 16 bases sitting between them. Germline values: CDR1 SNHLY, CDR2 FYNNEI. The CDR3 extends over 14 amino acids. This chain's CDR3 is CASSDRYLLRGYTF. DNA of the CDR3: TGTGCCAGCAGTGATCGTTACCTCCTTAGGGGCTACACCTTC. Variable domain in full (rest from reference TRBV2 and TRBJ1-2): EPEVTQTPSHQVTQMGQEVILRCVPISNHLYFYWYRQILGQKVEFLVSFYNNEISEKSEIFDDQFSVERPDGSNFTLKIRSTKLEDSAMYFCASSDRYLLRGYTFGSGTRLTVV.

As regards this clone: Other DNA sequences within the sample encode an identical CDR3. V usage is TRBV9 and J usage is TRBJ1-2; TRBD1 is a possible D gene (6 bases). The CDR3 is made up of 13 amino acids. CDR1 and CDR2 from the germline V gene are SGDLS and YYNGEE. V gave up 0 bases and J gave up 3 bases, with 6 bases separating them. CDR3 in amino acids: CASSVAGDYGYTF. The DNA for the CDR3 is TGTGCCAGCAGCGTAGCAGGGGACTATGGCTACACCTTC.

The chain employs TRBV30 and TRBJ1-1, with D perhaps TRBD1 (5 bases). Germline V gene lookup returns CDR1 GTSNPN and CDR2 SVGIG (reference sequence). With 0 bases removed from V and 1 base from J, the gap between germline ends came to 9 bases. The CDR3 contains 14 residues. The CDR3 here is CAWSVRTSNTEAFF. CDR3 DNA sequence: TGTGCCTGGAGTGTAAGGACATCGAACACTGAAGCTTTCTTT.

CDR3: CASTRDRGQSGGPQETQYF. The CDR3 coding sequence is TGCGCCAGCACCAGGGACAGGGGCCAGAGTGGTGGTCCTCAAGAGACCCAGTACTTC. The chain combines TRBV4-1 with TRBJ2-5, with TRBD1 matching over 10 bases. The CDR3 runs to 19 residues. Looked up from germline, CDR1 is MGHRA and CDR2 is YSYEKL. Germline trimming cut 7 bases from V and 2 bases from J; bases unmatched to any gene: 19.

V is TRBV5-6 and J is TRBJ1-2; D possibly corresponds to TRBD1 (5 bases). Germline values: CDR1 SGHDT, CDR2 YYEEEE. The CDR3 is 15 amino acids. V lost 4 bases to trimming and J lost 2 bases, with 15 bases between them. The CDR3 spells CASSTDSSLNYGYTF. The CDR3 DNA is TGTGCCAGCAGCACCGACAGCTCACTAAACTATGGCTACACCTTC.

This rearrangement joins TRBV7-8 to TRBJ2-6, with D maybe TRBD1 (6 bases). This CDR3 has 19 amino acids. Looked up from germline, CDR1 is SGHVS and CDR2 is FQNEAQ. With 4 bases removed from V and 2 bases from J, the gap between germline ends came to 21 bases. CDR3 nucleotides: TGTGCCAGCAGCTCAGCCCTAAGCGAAGGGGGTCCTGGGGCCAACGTCCTGACTTTC. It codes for CASSSALSEGGPGANVLTF. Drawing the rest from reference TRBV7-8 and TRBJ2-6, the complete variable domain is GAGVSQSPRYKVAKRGQDVALRCDPISGHVSLFWYQQALGQGPEFLTYFQNEAQLDKSGLPSDRFFAERPEGSVSTLKIQRTQQEDSAVYLCASSSALSEGGPGANVLTFGAGSRLTVL.

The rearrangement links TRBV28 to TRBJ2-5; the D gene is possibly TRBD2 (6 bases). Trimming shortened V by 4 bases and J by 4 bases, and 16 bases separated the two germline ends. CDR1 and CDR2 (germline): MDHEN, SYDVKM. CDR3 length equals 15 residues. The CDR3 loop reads CASSSTGRRGETQYF. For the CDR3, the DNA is TGTGCCAGCAGTTCGACGGGACGGCGGGGAGAGACCCAGTACTTC.

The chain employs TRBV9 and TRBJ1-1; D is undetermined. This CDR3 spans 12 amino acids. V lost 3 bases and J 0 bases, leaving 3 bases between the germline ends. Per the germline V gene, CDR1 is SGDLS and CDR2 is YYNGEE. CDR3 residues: CASSAMNTEAFF. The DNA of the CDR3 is TGTGCCAGCAGCGCAATGAACACTGAAGCTTTCTTT.

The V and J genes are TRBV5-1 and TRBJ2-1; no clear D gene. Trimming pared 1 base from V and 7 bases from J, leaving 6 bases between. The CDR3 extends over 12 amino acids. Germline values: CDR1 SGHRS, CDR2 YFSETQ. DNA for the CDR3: TGCGCCAGCAGCTTGCTGTGGAATGAGCAGTTCTTC. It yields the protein CASSLLWNEQFF.

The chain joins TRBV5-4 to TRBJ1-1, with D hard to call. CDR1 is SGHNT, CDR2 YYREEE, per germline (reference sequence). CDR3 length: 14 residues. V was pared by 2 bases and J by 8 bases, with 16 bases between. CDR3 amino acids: CASSLYHADPEAFF. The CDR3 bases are TGTGCCAGCAGCTTATATCACGCCGACCCCGAAGCTTTCTTT. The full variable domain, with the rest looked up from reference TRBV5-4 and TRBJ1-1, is ETGVTQSPTHLIKTRGQQVTLRCSSQSGHNTVSWYQQALGQGPQFIFQYYREEENGRGNFPPRFSGLQFPNYSSELNVNALELDDSALYLCASSLYHADPEAFFGQGTRLTVV.

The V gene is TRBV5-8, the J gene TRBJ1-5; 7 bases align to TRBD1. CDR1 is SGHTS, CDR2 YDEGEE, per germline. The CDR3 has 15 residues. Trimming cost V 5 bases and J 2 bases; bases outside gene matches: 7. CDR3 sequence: CASSFEGAGNQPQHF. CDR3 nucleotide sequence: TGTGCCAGCAGTTTCGAGGGGGCAGGCAATCAGCCCCAGCATTTT.

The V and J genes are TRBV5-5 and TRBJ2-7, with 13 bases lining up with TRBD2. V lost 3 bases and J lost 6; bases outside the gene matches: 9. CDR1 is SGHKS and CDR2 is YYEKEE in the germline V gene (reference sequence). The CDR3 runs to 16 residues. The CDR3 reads CASSSEGLAGWGEQYF. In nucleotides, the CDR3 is TGTGCCAGCAGCTCGGAGGGACTAGCGGGATGGGGCGAGCAGTACTTC.

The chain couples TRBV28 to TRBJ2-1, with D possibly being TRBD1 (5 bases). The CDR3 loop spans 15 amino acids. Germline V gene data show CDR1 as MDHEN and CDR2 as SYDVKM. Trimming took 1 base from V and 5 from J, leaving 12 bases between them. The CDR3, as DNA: TGTGCCAGCAGTTTATACCAGGGTTTGGACAATGAGCAGTTCTTC. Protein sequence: CASSLYQGLDNEQFF. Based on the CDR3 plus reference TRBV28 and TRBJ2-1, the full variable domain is DVKVTQSSRYLVKRTGEKVFLECVQDMDHENMFWYRQDPGLGLRLIYFSYDVKMKEKGDIPEGYSVSREKKERFSLILESASTNQTSMYLCASSLYQGLDNEQFFGPGTRLTVL.

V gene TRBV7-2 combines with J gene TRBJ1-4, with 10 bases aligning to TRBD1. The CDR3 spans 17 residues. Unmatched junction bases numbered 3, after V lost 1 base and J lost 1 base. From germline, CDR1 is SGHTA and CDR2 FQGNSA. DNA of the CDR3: TGTGCCAGCAGCTTAGGACAGGGGGCGATAACTAATGAAAAACTGTTTTTT. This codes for CASSLGQGAITNEKLFF.

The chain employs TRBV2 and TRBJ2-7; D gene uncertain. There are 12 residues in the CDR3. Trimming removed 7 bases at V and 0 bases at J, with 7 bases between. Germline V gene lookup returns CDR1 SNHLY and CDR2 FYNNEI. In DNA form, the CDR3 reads TGTGCCAGCATTGGCAGCTCCTACGAGCAGTACTTC. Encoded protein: CASIGSSYEQYF.

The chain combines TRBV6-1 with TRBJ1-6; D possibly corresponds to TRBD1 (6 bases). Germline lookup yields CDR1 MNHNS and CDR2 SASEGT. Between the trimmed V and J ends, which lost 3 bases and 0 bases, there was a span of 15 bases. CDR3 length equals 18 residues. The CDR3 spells CASSEAGDPFSYNSPLHF. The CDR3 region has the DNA TGTGCCAGCAGTGAGGCAGGGGACCCCTTCTCCTATAATTCACCCCTCCACTTT.